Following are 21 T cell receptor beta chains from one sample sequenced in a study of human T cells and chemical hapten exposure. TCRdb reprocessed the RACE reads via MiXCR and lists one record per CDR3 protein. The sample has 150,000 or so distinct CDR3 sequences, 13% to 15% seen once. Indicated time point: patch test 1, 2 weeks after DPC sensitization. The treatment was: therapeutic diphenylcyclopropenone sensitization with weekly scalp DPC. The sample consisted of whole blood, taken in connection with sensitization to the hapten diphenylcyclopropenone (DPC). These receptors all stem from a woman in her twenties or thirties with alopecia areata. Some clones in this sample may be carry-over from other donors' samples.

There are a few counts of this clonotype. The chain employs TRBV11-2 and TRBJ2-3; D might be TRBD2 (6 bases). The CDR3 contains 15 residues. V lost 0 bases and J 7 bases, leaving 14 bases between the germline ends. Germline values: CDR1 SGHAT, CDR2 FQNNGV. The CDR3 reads CASSLEGGNRHTQYF. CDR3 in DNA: TGTGCCAGCAGCTTAGAGGGGGGAAATAGGCATACGCAGTATTTT.

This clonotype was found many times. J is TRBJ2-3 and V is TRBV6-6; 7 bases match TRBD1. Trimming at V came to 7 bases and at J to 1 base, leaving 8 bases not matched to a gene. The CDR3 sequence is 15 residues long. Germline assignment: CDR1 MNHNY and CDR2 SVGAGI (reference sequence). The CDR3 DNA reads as TGTGCCAGCACCGAGGGGGCTACGGGCACAGATACGCAGTATTTT. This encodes CASTEGATGTDTQYF.

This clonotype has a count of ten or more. The CDR3 region has the DNA TGTGCCAGCAGCTTAGCGTGGAGCGGGCGCTCCTACAATGAGCAGTTCTTC. Its protein product is CASSLAWSGRSYNEQFF. The V and J genes are TRBV7-2 and TRBJ2-1, with D perhaps matching TRBD2 (6 bases). Trimming pared 0 bases from V and 0 bases from J, leaving 12 bases between. Germline loops: CDR1 SGHTA, CDR2 FQGNSA. The CDR3 runs 17 residues.

In nucleotides, the CDR3 is TGTGCCAGCAGCTTAGCCCTAACCGGGCTCGGGGCCTACGAGCAGTACTTC. Its protein product is CASSLALTGLGAYEQYF. The chain carries TRBV7-9 and TRBJ2-7, with a tentative D call TRBD2 (5 bases). The CDR3 is made up of 17 amino acids. V gave up 0 bases and J gave up 2 bases, with 17 bases separating them. CDR1 SEHNR and CDR2 FQNEAQ come from the germline V gene (reference sequence).

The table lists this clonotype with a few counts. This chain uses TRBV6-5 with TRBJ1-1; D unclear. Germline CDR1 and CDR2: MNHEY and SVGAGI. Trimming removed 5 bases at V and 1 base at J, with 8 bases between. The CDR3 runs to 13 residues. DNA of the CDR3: TGTGCCAGCAGTGTACAGACGAACACTGAAGCTTTCTTT. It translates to CASSVQTNTEAFF.

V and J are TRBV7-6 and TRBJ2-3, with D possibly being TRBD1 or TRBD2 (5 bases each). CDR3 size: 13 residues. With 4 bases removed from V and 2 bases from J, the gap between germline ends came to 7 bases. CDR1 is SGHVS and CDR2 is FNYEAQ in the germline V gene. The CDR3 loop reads CASSWGNTDTQYF. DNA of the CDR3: TGTGCCAGCAGCTGGGGGAACACAGATACGCAGTATTTT. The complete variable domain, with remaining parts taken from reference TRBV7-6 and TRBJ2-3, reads GAGVSQSPRYKVTKRGQDVALRCDPISGHVSLYWYRQALGQGPEFLTYFNYEAQQDKSGLPNDRFSAERPEGSISTLTIQRTEQRDSAMYRCASSWGNTDTQYFGPGTRLTVL.

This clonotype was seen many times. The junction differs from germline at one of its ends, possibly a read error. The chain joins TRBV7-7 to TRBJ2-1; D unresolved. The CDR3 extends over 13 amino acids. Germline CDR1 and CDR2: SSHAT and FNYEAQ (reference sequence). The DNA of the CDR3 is TGTGCTAGCAGCTTATCTGTGTACAATGAGCAGTTCTTC. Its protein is CASSLSVYNEQFF.

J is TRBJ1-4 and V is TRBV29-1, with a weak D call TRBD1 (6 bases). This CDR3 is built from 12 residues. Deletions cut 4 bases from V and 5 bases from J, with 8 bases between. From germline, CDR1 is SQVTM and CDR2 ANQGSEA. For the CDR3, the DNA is TGCAGCGTTGCAACAGGGAATGAAAAACTGTTTTTT. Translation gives CSVATGNEKLFF.

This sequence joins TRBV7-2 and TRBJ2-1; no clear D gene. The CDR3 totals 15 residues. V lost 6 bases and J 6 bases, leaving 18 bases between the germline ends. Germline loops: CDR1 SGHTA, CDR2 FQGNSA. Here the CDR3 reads CASRQHGFTFNEQFF. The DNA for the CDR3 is TGTGCCAGCAGACAGCACGGGTTCACCTTCAATGAGCAGTTCTTC.

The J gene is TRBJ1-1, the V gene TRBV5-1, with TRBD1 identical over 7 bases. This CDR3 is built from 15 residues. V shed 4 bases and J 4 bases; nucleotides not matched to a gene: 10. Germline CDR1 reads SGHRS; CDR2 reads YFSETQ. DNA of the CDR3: TGCGCCAGCAGCCTACTCGACAGGGCGGGCACTGAAGCTTTCTTT. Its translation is CASSLLDRAGTEAFF.

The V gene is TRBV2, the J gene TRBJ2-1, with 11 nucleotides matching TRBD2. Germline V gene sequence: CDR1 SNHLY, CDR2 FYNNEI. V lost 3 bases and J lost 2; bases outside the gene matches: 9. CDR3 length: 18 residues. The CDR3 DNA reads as TGTGCCAGCAGTGAGGAGGTCACTAGCGGGGGCGCCTACAATGAGCAGTTCTTC. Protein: CASSEEVTSGGAYNEQFF.

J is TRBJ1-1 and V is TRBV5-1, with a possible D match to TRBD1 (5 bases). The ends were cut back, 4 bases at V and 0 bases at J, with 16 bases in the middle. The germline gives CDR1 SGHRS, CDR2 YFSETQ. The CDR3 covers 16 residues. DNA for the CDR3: TGCGCCAGCAGCCCGGGACGGATGGGAATGAACACTGAAGCTTTCTTT. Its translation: CASSPGRMGMNTEAFF. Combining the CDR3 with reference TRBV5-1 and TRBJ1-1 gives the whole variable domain KAGVTQTPRYLIKTRGQQVTLSCSPISGHRSVSWYQQTPGQGLQFLFEYFSETQRNKGNFPGRFSGRQFSNSRSEMNVSTLELGDSALYLCASSPGRMGMNTEAFFGQGTRLTVV.

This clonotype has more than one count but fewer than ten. This CDR3 is CASSSGTSGYSYNEQFF. DNA of the CDR3: TGTGCCAGCAGCTCCGGGACTAGCGGATACTCCTACAATGAGCAGTTCTTC. The chain has TRBV7-2 and TRBJ2-1; 11 bases are shared with TRBD2. With V trimmed by 4 bases and J by 0 bases, 5 bases remained unmatched. The CDR3 is 17 amino acids. Per the germline V gene, CDR1 is SGHTA and CDR2 is FQGNSA.

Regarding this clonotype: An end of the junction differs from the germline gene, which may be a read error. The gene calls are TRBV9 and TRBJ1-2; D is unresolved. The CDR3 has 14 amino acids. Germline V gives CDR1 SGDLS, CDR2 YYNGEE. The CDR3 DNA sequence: TGTGCCAGCAGCAAAGAGGAGGGCCCATATGGCTATACCTTC. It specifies CASSKEEGPYGYTF.

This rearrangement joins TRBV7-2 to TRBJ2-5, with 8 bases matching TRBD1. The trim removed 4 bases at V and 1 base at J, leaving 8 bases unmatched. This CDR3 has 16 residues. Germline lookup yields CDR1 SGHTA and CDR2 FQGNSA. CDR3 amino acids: CASSSMTGALQETQYF. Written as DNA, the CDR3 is TGTGCCAGCAGCTCCATGACAGGGGCCCTCCAAGAGACCCAGTACTTC.

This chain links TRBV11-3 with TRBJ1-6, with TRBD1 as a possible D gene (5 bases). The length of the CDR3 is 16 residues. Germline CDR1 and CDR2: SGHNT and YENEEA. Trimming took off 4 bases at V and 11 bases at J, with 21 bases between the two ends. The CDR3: CASSSRQGGPRTPLHF. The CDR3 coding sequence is TGTGCCAGCAGCTCTAGGCAGGGAGGCCCGAGGACACCCCTCCACTTT.

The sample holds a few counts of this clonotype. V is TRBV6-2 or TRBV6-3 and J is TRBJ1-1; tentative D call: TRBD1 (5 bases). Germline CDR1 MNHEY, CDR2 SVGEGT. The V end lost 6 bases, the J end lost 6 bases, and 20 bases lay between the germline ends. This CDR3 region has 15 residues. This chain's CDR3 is CASSVHTGGEPEAFF. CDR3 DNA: TGTGCCAGCAGCGTTCACACAGGAGGGGAACCTGAAGCTTTCTTT.

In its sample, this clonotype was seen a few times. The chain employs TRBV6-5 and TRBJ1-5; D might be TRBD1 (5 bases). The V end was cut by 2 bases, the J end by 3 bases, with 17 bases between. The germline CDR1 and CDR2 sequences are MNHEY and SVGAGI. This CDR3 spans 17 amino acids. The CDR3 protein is CASSYPVGGPFNQPQHF. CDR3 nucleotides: TGTGCCAGCAGTTACCCCGTTGGGGGACCGTTCAATCAGCCCCAGCATTTT.

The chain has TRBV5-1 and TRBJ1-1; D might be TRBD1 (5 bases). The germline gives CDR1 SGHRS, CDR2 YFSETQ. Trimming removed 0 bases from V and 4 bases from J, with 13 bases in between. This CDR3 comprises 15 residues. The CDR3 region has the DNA TGCGCCAGCAGCTTGGTGGGACCCCCGACCACTGAAGCTTTCTTT. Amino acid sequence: CASSLVGPPTTEAFF.

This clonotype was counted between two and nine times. The CDR3 nucleotides read TGCGCCAGCAGCCAAGAATTGGGGCAGGGGGTCTACGAGCAGTACTTC. It encodes CASSQELGQGVYEQYF. The gene calls are TRBV4-3 and TRBJ2-7, with 7 nucleotides matching TRBD1. The CDR3 totals 16 residues. V gave up 0 bases and J gave up 3 bases; unmatched junction bases: 8. Germline CDR1 LGHNA, CDR2 YSLEER.

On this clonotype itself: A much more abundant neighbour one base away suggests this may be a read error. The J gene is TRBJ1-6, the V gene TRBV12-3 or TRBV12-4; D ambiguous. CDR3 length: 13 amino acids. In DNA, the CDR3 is TGTGCCAGCAGTTTAAGGGTATATTCACCCCCCCACTTT. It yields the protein CASSLRVYSPPHF.